The sequence of this T cell receptor (beta chain) was determined in a study of shared clonotypes between healthy human individuals. Study information: Three CD4 naive, three CD4 memory, two CD8 naive and one CD8 memory plate were used per donor.

Every subset had its genomic DNA shared out evenly among several immunoSEQ plates. Sequencing was performed with immunoSEQ multiplex PCR; in TCRdb, only in-frame clones are kept and a portion is missing. The sample includes about 1.9 million clones, 93% seen only once; the top ten take less than 2%. The length of the CDR3 is 19 residues. The V and J ends lost 4 bases and 3 bases, in that order; junction bases with no gene match: 17. Germline CDR1 reads MDHEN; CDR2 reads SYDVKM. Naive CD8 cells, CD45RO-negative and positively selected for CCR7, excluded terminally differentiated effector memory CD45RA+ cells. There were no recent acute infections or vaccinations among the donors, who were healthy HIV-negative adults.

The V and J genes are TRBV28 and TRBJ1-5, with 8 bases that match TRBD1. This clonotype originated in a man between 18 and 35 years old in good health. Some clones in this sample may be carry-over from other donors' samples. Sequenced input: naive CD8+ T cells from PBMCs. The DNA of the CDR3 is TGTGCCAGCAGTTCGATTTGGAAAAGACAGGGGCCAAACAATCAGCCCCAGCATTTT. Its translation is CASSSIWKRQGPNNQPQHF.